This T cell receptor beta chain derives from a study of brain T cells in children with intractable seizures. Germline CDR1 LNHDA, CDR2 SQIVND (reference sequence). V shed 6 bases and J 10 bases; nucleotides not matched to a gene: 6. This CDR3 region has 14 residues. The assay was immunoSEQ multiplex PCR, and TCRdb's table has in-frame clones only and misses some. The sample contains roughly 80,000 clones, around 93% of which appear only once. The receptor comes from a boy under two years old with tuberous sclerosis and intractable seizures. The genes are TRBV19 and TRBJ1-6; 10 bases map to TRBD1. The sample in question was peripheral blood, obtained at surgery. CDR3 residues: CASSQDRGLSPLHF. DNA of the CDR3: TGTGCCAGTAGCCAAGACAGGGGGCTGTCACCCCTCCACTTT.